The 29 T cell receptor beta chains below were found in one sample sequenced in a study of T cell responses to AZD1222 COVID-19 vaccine. Generated by immunoSEQ multiplex PCR, the TCRdb table keeps only in-frame clones and is missing some. The repertoire holds 150,000 to 200,000 clones, with approximately 92% as singletons. The source material was peripheral blood, sampled on day 0 of AZD1222 vaccination. These receptors were taken from an adult in good health.

The chain couples TRBV28 to TRBJ1-2; D gene uncertain. The germline V gene has CDR1 MDHEN and CDR2 SYDVKM. Trimming pared 3 bases from V and 0 bases from J, leaving 8 bases between. This CDR3 region has 14 residues. CDR3 residues: CASSFVGTNYGYTF. CDR3 DNA sequence: TGTGCCAGCAGTTTCGTAGGCACTAACTATGGCTACACCTTC.

The chain couples TRBV10-3 to TRBJ1-2; D remains unclear. V was shortened by 2 bases and J by 3 bases, with 13 bases between the two germline ends. The germline gives CDR1 ENHRY, CDR2 SYGVKD. The CDR3 has 15 amino acids. Here the CDR3 reads CAISEGSGNHYGYTF. For the CDR3, the DNA is TGTGCCATCAGTGAGGGATCCGGGAACCACTATGGCTACACCTTC.

V is TRBV7-2 and J is TRBJ1-3; D gene ambiguous. Trimming took 5 bases from V and 0 from J, leaving 11 bases between them. The germline V gene has CDR1 SGHTA and CDR2 FQGNSA. The CDR3 is 15 amino acids. Here the CDR3 reads CASSPEGLSGNTIYF. DNA for the CDR3: TGTGCCAGCAGCCCCGAGGGTCTCTCTGGAAACACCATATATTTT.

The rearrangement joins TRBV7-6 to TRBJ2-7; D not resolved. V dropped 4 bases and J dropped 5 bases, with 9 bases sitting between them. CDR1 SGHVS and CDR2 FNYEAQ come from the germline V gene. This CDR3 has 12 residues. This CDR3 is CASSSDGNEQYF. Written as DNA, the CDR3 is TGTGCCAGCAGCTCGGACGGCAACGAGCAGTACTTC.

J is TRBJ1-1 and V is TRBV5-5; tentatively, D is TRBD1 (6 bases). The CDR3 is 15 residues long. Germline V gene lookup returns CDR1 SGHKS and CDR2 YYEKEE (reference sequence). The V gene lost 4 bases and the J gene lost 0 bases, with 13 bases spanning the gap. The chain's CDR3 is CASSPHTGMNTEAFF. Written as DNA, the CDR3 is TGTGCCAGCAGCCCCCACACAGGGATGAACACTGAAGCTTTCTTT.

The chain uses TRBV30 and TRBJ1-2; TRBD1 matches 7 bases. In germline, CDR1 is GTSNPN, CDR2 SVGIG (reference sequence). CDR3 size: 14 residues. The J segment lost 5 bases and the V segment lost 3 bases, leaving 9 bases of the junction unmatched. CDR3 nucleotide sequence: TGTGCCTGGAGCCAACAGGGGACCGGGTATGGCTACACCTTC. This encodes CAWSQQGTGYGYTF.

This clone showed up just once. The V and J genes are TRBV7-8 and TRBJ2-7; tentatively, D is TRBD1 (6 bases). Germline CDR1 is SGHVS and CDR2 is FQNEAQ. The CDR3 covers 15 residues. Trimming left V 1 base short and J 0 bases short, with 10 bases between. The CDR3 reads CASSLEQGYSYEQYF. The DNA for the CDR3 is TGTGCCAGCAGCTTAGAACAGGGTTACTCCTACGAGCAGTACTTC.

The J gene is TRBJ1-5, the V gene TRBV10-1, with D uncertain. Germline V lookup: CDR1 WNHNN, CDR2 SYGVQD (reference sequence). Trimming cost V 0 bases and J 6 bases, with 6 bases left between them. The length of the CDR3 is 13 residues. The CDR3 spells CASSESGIQPQHF. The CDR3 DNA reads as TGCGCCAGCAGTGAGTCAGGGATTCAGCCCCAGCATTTT.

The chain recombines TRBV18 with TRBJ1-4; D is undetermined. The CDR3 is made up of 14 amino acids. Germline-derived CDR1 and CDR2 are KGHSH and LQKENI. V was pared by 5 bases and J by 0 bases, with 7 bases between. This CDR3 is CASSSRATNEKLFF. The DNA of the CDR3 is TGTGCCAGCTCAAGTAGAGCAACTAATGAAAAACTGTTTTTT.

The V call is TRBV6-5, the J call TRBJ1-3; D is ambiguous. Germline V gene lookup returns CDR1 MNHEY and CDR2 SVGAGI. The CDR3 is 16 amino acids. The ends were cut back, 0 bases at V and 0 bases at J, with 9 bases in the middle. The CDR3 coding sequence is TGTGCCAGCAGTTACTCGACACTGCACTCTGGAAACACCATATATTTT. It is translated as CASSYSTLHSGNTIYF.

The chain joins TRBV5-1 to TRBJ2-7; 8 bases are a match to TRBD1. This CDR3 contains 13 residues. With V trimmed by 0 bases and J by 5 bases, 1 base remained unmatched. Germline-derived CDR1 and CDR2 are SGHRS and YFSETQ. The CDR3 region has the DNA TGCGCCAGCAGCTTGGCGACAGGGGACGAGCAGTACTTC. Encoded protein: CASSLATGDEQYF.

The chain recombines TRBV7-2 with TRBJ2-7; 14 bases map to TRBD2. This CDR3 has 17 amino acids. From germline, CDR1 is SGHTA and CDR2 FQGNSA. V lost 1 base, J lost 3 bases, and 5 bases stayed unmatched. This chain's CDR3 is CASSLDRTSGGLYEQYV. The CDR3 DNA reads as TGTGCCAGCAGCTTAGATCGGACTAGCGGGGGGCTCTACGAGCAGTACGTC.

This clone was seen once. The CDR3 protein is CASSVAPGLDRSGNTIYF. The CDR3 DNA follows: TGTGCCAGCAGCGTAGCTCCCGGGCTAGACCGCTCTGGAAACACCATATATTTT. The chain combines TRBV9 with TRBJ1-3; D is unclear. The CDR3 extends over 18 amino acids. Germline V gives CDR1 SGDLS, CDR2 YYNGEE. V lost 0 bases and J 0 bases, leaving 16 bases between the germline ends.

This clone was seen just once. This chain joins TRBV3-1 (or the pseudogene TRBV3-2) and TRBJ1-6; maybe TRBD1 (5 bases). The CDR3 contains 14 residues. V was trimmed by 4 bases and J by 4 bases, leaving 8 bases between them. Germline assignment: CDR1 LGHDT and CDR2 YNNKEL (reference sequence). CDR3 loop: CASSPTVYNSPLHF. Here the CDR3 DNA reads TGTGCCAGCAGCCCGACAGTGTATAATTCACCCCTCCACTTT.

This clone was counted a single time. The chain uses TRBV11-2 and TRBJ1-1; perhaps TRBD1 as D (5 bases). The V gene lost 6 bases and the J gene lost 4 bases, with 12 bases spanning the gap. This CDR3 has 13 residues. Germline V gene lookup returns CDR1 SGHAT and CDR2 FQNNGV. CDR3 in DNA: TGTGCCAGCAGTCCGGGACCGACCACTGAAGCTTTCTTT. It specifies CASSPGPTTEAFF.

This chain uses TRBV28 with TRBJ2-2, with 10 bases aligning to TRBD1. The CDR3 is 15 amino acids. The germline CDR1 and CDR2 sequences are MDHEN and SYDVKM. V shed 4 bases and J 5 bases; nucleotides not matched to a gene: 4. This CDR3 is CASSSPGQGTGELFF. CDR3 sequence (DNA): TGTGCCAGCAGTTCCCCGGGACAGGGGACCGGGGAGCTGTTTTTT.

The V gene is TRBV30, the J gene TRBJ2-7, with TRBD1 matching over 7 bases. CDR1 is GTSNPN, CDR2 SVGIG, per germline (reference sequence). Germline trimming cut 5 bases from V and 4 bases from J; bases unmatched to any gene: 5. The CDR3 runs 12 residues. The CDR3 reads CAWDREGYEQYF. The CDR3 DNA reads TGTGCCTGGGACAGGGAAGGGTACGAGCAGTACTTC. The variable domain in full, with the rest retrieved from reference TRBV30 and TRBJ2-7, is SQTIHQWPATLVQPVGSPLSLECTVEGTSNPNLYWYRQAAGRGLQLLFYSVGIGQISSEVPQNLSASRPQDRQFILSSKKLLLSDSGFYLCAWDREGYEQYFGPGTRLTVT.

J is TRBJ1-2 and V is TRBV4-1; D is unclear. The ends were cut back, 1 base at V and 7 bases at J, with 13 bases in the middle. Germline V gene data show CDR1 as MGHRA and CDR2 as YSYEKL. The CDR3 length is 14 residues. The DNA for the CDR3 is TGCGCCAGCAGCCAAGGTTCAGGCCTTCGTGGCTACACCTTC. As protein: CASSQGSGLRGYTF.

The sample holds one count of this clone. V usage is TRBV7-6 and J usage is TRBJ1-4; TRBD1 aligns across 10 bases. CDR1 is SGHVS and CDR2 is FNYEAQ in the germline V gene. The CDR3 runs to 14 residues. The trim removed 5 bases at V and 8 bases at J, leaving 5 bases unmatched. The CDR3 here is CASSPGQGYEKLFF. CDR3 DNA: TGTGCCAGCAGCCCGGGACAGGGGTACGAAAAACTGTTTTTT.

This clone was counted a few times. CDR3 in amino acids: CASSLALRDVNTGELFF. The CDR3 DNA sequence: TGTGCCAGCAGCTTAGCGCTTAGGGACGTGAACACCGGGGAGCTGTTTTTT. V gene TRBV7-9 combines with J gene TRBJ2-2, with D possibly called TRBD1 or TRBD2 (5 bases each). Germline V lookup: CDR1 SEHNR, CDR2 FQNEAQ (reference sequence). This CDR3 is built from 17 residues. V was shortened by 0 bases and J by 1 base, with 12 bases between the two germline ends. The variable domain in full, completed from reference TRBV7-9 and TRBJ2-2, reads DTGVSQNPRHKITKRGQNVTFRCDPISEHNRLYWYRQTLGQGPEFLTYFQNEAQLEKSRLLSDRFSAERPKGSFSTLEIQRTEQGDSAMYLCASSLALRDVNTGELFFGEGSRLTVL.

The V and J genes are TRBV9 and TRBJ2-5; D may be TRBD1 (6 bases). Looked up from germline, CDR1 is SGDLS and CDR2 is YYNGEE. The ends were cut back, 0 bases at V and 6 bases at J, with 9 bases in the middle. The CDR3 runs to 13 residues. Here the CDR3 DNA reads TGTGCCAGCAGCGTAGGTGGGACAAAGACCCAGTACTTC. This gives the protein CASSVGGTKTQYF.

V is TRBV21-1 and J is TRBJ1-2. TRBV21-1 counts as a pseudogene. This CDR3 contains 13 residues. The CDR3 loop is CASMPRGNYGYTF. CDR3 bases: TGTGCCAGCATGCCCCGGGGTAACTATGGCTACACCTTC.

This rearrangement joins TRBV12-5 to TRBJ1-3, with D perhaps TRBD1 (5 bases). The CDR3 is 13 residues long. In germline, CDR1 is LGHNT, CDR2 FRNRAP. Trimming removed 4 bases from V and 3 bases from J, with 7 bases in between. CDR3 loop: CASGSDNGNTIYF. In DNA form, the CDR3 reads TGTGCTAGTGGTTCGGACAATGGAAACACCATATATTTT.

The rearrangement joins TRBV7-9 to TRBJ2-3, with D perhaps matching TRBD2 (5 bases). This CDR3 region has 16 residues. Per germline, CDR1 SEHNR and CDR2 FQNEAQ (reference sequence). Trimming took 2 bases from V and 1 from J, leaving 13 bases between them. CDR3 amino acids: CASSLNWEWGTDTQYF. CDR3 DNA: TGTGCCAGCAGCTTAAATTGGGAGTGGGGCACAGATACGCAGTATTTT.

The chain is built from TRBV19 and TRBJ1-1; 10 nucleotides match TRBD1. After removal of 6 bases from V and 5 bases from J, the junction contained 12 bases not matched to a gene. Germline V lookup: CDR1 LNHDA, CDR2 SQIVND (reference sequence). The CDR3 spans 16 residues. This CDR3 reads CASSDRDRGGVTEAFF. DNA of the CDR3: TGTGCCAGTAGCGACAGGGACAGGGGCGGAGTGACTGAAGCTTTCTTT.

V and J are TRBV9 and TRBJ1-6; D might be TRBD1 (6 bases). The V gene lost 0 bases and the J gene lost 11 bases, with 12 bases spanning the gap. CDR1 and CDR2 (germline): SGDLS, YYNGEE. CDR3 size: 14 residues. CDR3 residues: CASSVGQGIAPLHF. The DNA of the CDR3 is TGTGCCAGCAGCGTAGGGCAGGGGATAGCACCCCTCCACTTT.

This chain links TRBV6-6 with TRBJ1-4; D is perhaps TRBD1 (5 bases). The CDR3 is 15 residues long. Germline V gene lookup returns CDR1 MNHNY and CDR2 SVGAGI (reference sequence). The V and J ends lost 7 bases and 7 bases respectively, with 19 bases between them. CDR3 residues: CASTLGAIPGEKLFF. CDR3 in DNA: TGTGCCAGCACCTTAGGGGCCATCCCTGGTGAAAAACTGTTTTTT.

This clone was found once. V usage is TRBV12-3 or TRBV12-4 and J usage is TRBJ2-1; D uncertain. This CDR3 is 11 amino acids long. The V gene lost 8 bases and the J gene lost 8 bases, with 10 bases spanning the gap. The chain's CDR3 is CASARMDEQFF. The CDR3 nucleotides read TGTGCCAGCGCTCGAATGGATGAGCAGTTCTTC.

The gene calls are TRBV30 and TRBJ1-1; D gene uncertain. Between the trimmed V and J ends, which lost 1 base and 8 bases, there was a span of 5 bases. CDR3 length: 10 residues. CDR1 and CDR2 (germline): GTSNPN, SVGIG (reference sequence). DNA for the CDR3: TGTGCCTGGAGTGCGGGAGAAGCTTTCTTT. Translating gives CAWSAGEAFF. The entire variable domain, with the rest obtained from reference TRBV30 and TRBJ1-1, is as follows: SQTIHQWPATLVQPVGSPLSLECTVEGTSNPNLYWYRQAAGRGLQLLFYSVGIGQISSEVPQNLSASRPQDRQFILSSKKLLLSDSGFYLCAWSAGEAFFGQGTRLTVV.